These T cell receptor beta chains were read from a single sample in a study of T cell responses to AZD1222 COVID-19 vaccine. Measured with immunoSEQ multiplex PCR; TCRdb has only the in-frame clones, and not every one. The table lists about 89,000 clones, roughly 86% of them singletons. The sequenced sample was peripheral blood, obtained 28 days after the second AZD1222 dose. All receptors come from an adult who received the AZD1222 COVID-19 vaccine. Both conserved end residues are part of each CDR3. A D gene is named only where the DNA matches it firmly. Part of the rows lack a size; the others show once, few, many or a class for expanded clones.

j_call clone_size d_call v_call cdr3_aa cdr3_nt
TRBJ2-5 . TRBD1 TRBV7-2 CASSRPRDRGGVETQYF TGTGCCAGCAGTCGCCCCCGGGACAGGGGAGGGGTAGAGACCCAGTACTTC
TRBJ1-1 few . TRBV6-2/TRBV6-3 CASSYSLGRPNSEAFF TGTGCCAGCAGTTACTCTCTGGGACGGCCTAACTCTGAAGCTTTCTTT
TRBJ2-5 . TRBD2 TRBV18 CASSPVAGGQETQYF TGTGCCAGCTCACCTGTAGCGGGAGGGCAAGAGACCCAGTACTTC
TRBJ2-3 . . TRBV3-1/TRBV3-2 CASSPNTDTQYF TGTGCCAGCAGCCCCAACACAGATACGCAGTATTTT
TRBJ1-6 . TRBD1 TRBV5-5 CASSPHPTGPNSPLHF TGTGCCAGCAGCCCCCATCCGACAGGGCCCAATTCACCCCTCCACTTT
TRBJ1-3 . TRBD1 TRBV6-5 CASRRGQEQNTIYF TGTGCCAGCAGGCGTGGACAGGAACAAAACACCATATATTTT
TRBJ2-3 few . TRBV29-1 CSVEGGTQYF TGCAGCGTTGAGGGGGGCACGCAGTATTTT
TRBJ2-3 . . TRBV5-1 CASSLTGSTDTQYF TGCGCCAGCAGCTTGACGGGGAGCACAGATACGCAGTATTTT
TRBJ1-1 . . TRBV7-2 CASRDDRNTEAFF TGTGCCAGCAGGGATGACAGGAACACTGAAGCTTTCTTT
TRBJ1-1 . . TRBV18 CASSPQSEGLGAFF TGTGCCAGCTCACCTCAGTCGGAGGGGCTTGGGGCTTTCTTT
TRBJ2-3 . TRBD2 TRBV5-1 CASTTSGGSTDTQYF TGCGCCAGCACAACTAGCGGGGGATCCACAGATACGCAGTATTTT
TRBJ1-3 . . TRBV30 CALSKTGYGNTIYF TGTGCCTTGAGTAAAACAGGTTATGGAAACACCATATATTTT
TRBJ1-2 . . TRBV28 CASSLGRGAGYGYTF TGTGCCAGCAGTTTAGGTCGGGGGGCCGGCTATGGCTACACCTTC
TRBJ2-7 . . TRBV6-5 CASSKGTTYEQYF TGTGCCAGCAGCAAGGGGACAACCTACGAGCAGTACTTC
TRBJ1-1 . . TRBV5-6 CASSLAASEAFF TGTGCCAGCAGCTTGGCCGCCAGCGAAGCTTTCTTT
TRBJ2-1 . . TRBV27 CASTPRGVSYNEQFF TGTGCCAGCACCCCCAGGGGGGTCTCCTACAATGAGCAGTTCTTC
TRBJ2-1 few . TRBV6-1 CASSAPTQGTYNEQFF TGTGCCAGCAGTGCCCCGACGCAGGGGACCTACAATGAGCAGTTCTTC
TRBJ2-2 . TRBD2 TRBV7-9 CASTYSGGDTGELFF TGTGCCAGCACCTATAGCGGGGGAGACACCGGGGAGCTGTTTTTT
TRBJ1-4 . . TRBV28 CAISGGLEKLFF TGTGCCATCTCAGGAGGTCTTGAAAAACTGTTTTTT
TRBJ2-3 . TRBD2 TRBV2 CASVAGGVADTQYF TGTGCCAGCGTGGCGGGGGGCGTCGCAGATACGCAGTATTTT
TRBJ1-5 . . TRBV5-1 CASSLVAGSNQPQHF TGCGCCAGCAGCTTGGTGGCCGGGAGCAATCAGCCCCAGCATTTT
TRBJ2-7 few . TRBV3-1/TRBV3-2 CASSHQQGPGPEQYF TGTGCCAGCAGCCACCAACAGGGCCCTGGGCCCGAGCAGTACTTC
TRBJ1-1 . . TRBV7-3 CASSLEGRTEAFF TGTGCCAGCAGCTTGGAGGGGAGGACTGAAGCTTTCTTT
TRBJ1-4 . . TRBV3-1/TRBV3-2 CASSQSGGDRPLVREKLFF TGTGCCAGCAGCCAATCTGGGGGGGATCGCCCCTTGGTGCGTGAAAAACTGTTTTTT
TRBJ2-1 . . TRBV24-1 CATSGHGGQGGNEQFF TGTGCCACCAGTGGACACGGGGGCCAAGGCGGCAATGAGCAGTTCTTC
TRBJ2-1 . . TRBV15 CATSREGGVGNEQFF TGTGCCACCAGCAGAGAAGGAGGGGTCGGCAATGAGCAGTTCTTC
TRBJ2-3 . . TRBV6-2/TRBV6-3 CASSPPYGSGPTDTQYF TGTGCCAGCAGCCCTCCGTACGGATCCGGGCCCACAGATACGCAGTATTTT
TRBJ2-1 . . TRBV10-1 CASSDGFDEQFF TGCGCCAGCAGTGACGGGTTCGATGAGCAGTTCTTC
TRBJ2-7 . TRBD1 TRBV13 CASSFQGDHEQYF TGTGCCAGCAGCTTTCAGGGGGATCACGAGCAGTACTTC
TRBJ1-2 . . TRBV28 CASSSIPGRHPESNYGYTF TGTGCCAGCAGTTCAATACCCGGCCGACATCCGGAATCTAACTATGGCTACACCTTC
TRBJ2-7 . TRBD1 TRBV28 CASSLSFGQGTYEQYF TGTGCCAGCAGTTTATCCTTCGGACAGGGAACCTACGAGCAGTACTTC
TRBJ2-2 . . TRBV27 CASSWIGANTGELFF TGTGCCAGCAGTTGGATAGGAGCGAACACCGGGGAGCTGTTTTTT
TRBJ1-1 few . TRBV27 CASSRDRTTEAFF TGTGCCAGCAGTCGAGACAGGACCACTGAAGCTTTCTTT
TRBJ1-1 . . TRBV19 CASSKALYVPNLWAFF TGTGCCAGTAGTAAGGCCCTCTATGTTCCTAATCTATGGGCTTTCTTT
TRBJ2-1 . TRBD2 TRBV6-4 CASSQTGTSVHNEQFF TGTGCCAGCAGCCAGACCGGGACTAGCGTTCACAATGAGCAGTTCTTC
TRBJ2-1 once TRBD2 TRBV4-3 CASSLGLAGSEQFF TGCGCCAGCAGCCTGGGACTAGCGGGGAGTGAGCAGTTCTTC
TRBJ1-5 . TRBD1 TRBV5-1 CASSPGTGNQPQHF TGCGCCAGCAGTCCCGGGACAGGGAATCAGCCCCAGCATTTT
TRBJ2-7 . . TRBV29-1 CSPHGSYEQYF TGCAGCCCCCATGGCTCCTACGAGCAGTACTTC
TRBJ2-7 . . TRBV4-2 CASSQDTRGSEQYF TGTGCCAGCAGCCAAGATACCCGCGGATCGGAGCAGTACTTC
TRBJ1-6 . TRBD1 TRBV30 CAWSDEGASSYNSPLHF TGTGCCTGGAGTGATGAGGGGGCTAGCTCCTATAATTCACCCCTCCACTTT
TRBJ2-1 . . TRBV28 CASSFQGPTGNEQFF TGTGCCAGCAGTTTCCAAGGACCCACCGGGAATGAGCAGTTCTTC
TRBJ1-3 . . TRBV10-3 CAISLSSGNTIYF TGTGCCATCAGTTTATCATCTGGAAACACCATATATTTT
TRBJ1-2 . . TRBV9 CASSVGPGSNYGYTF TGTGCCAGCAGCGTAGGGCCCGGATCTAACTATGGCTACACCTTC
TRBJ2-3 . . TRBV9 CASSVVKGETDTQYF TGTGCCAGCAGCGTAGTTAAGGGGGAAACAGATACGCAGTATTTT
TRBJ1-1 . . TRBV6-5 CASSYSGVGTEAFF TGTGCCAGCAGTTACTCAGGGGTTGGGACTGAAGCTTTCTTT
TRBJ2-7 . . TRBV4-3 CASSQEAERYEQYF TGCGCCAGCAGCCAAGAAGCCGAGCGCTACGAGCAGTACTTC
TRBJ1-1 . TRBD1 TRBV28 CASRVVGQGRIEAFF TGTGCCAGCAGGGTCGTGGGACAGGGGAGGATTGAAGCTTTCTTT
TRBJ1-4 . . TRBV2 CASTLALNEKLFF TGTGCCAGCACACTAGCCCTTAATGAAAAACTGTTTTTT
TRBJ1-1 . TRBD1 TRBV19 CASSPRTGRYTEAFF TGTGCCAGTAGTCCGAGGACAGGGAGATACACTGAAGCTTTCTTT
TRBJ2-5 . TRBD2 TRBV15 CATSRAGGGETQYF TGTGCCACCAGCAGAGCGGGGGGTGGAGAGACCCAGTACTTC
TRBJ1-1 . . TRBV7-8 CATSLSQGLNTEAFF TGTGCCACCTCCTTAAGTCAGGGCTTGAACACTGAAGCTTTCTTT
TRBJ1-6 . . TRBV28 CASGEGRNNSPLHF TGTGCCAGCGGAGAGGGACGGAATAATTCACCCCTCCACTTT
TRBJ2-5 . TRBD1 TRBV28 CASSTDRVGETQYF TGTGCCAGCAGTACCGACAGGGTGGGAGAGACCCAGTACTTC
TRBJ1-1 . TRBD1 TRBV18 CASSPQGAGTEAFF TGTGCCAGCTCACCACAGGGGGCTGGCACTGAAGCTTTCTTT
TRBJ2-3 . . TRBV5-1 CASSLNRVVGTDTQYF TGCGCCAGCAGCTTGAACAGGGTGGTGGGCACAGATACGCAGTATTTT
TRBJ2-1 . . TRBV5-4 CASSKVEERAFSEQFF TGTGCCAGCAGCAAAGTAGAGGAGCGGGCGTTCAGTGAGCAGTTCTTC
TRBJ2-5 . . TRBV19 CASKGRSQETQYF TGTGCCAGTAAGGGTAGGTCCCAAGAGACCCAGTACTTC
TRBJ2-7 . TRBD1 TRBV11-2 CASSSIYQGATYEQYF TGTGCCAGCAGCTCTATCTACCAGGGGGCGACCTACGAGCAGTACTTC
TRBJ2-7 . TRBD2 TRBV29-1 CSVAPTSVSYEQYF TGCAGCGTTGCCCCGACTAGCGTATCCTACGAGCAGTACTTC